These 32 T cell receptor beta chains were sequenced from one sample in a study of Graves' ophthalmopathy and Graves' hyperthyroidism. RNA transcripts served as template for amplifying TCR beta CDR3 sequences. HTBI primers were employed in first-round RT-PCR, then a second-round multiplex PCR followed. TCRdb analysed the multiplex PCR reads with MiXCR anew, one entry per CDR3 protein. The sample carries about half a million distinct CDR3 sequences, around 14% recorded once. The specimen sequenced was blood. The origin of the receptors is a young woman with Graves' ophthalmopathy.

This clonotype was detected many times. This chain uses TRBV27 with TRBJ1-1; 9 nucleotides align to TRBD1. The CDR3 consists of 14 residues. The junction had 6 bases not matched to a gene; V was cut back by 5 bases and J by 5 bases. Germline V gene data show CDR1 as MNHEY and CDR2 as SMNVEV (reference sequence). The CDR3 bases are TGTGCCAGCAGTCCTGGACAGGGGAAGACTGAAGCTTTCTTT. Translating gives CASSPGQGKTEAFF.

The chain employs TRBV7-9 and TRBJ2-7; D is uncertain. Germline V CDR1 and CDR2: SEHNR, FQNEAQ (reference sequence). The CDR3 contains 13 residues. V lost 5 bases and J lost 3, with 11 bases in between. The CDR3 DNA reads as TGTGCCAGCAGCGCCACCGCAGTCTACGAGCAGTACTTC. This encodes CASSATAVYEQYF.

This clonotype appeared a few times. The CDR3 region is CASSFQGGLALAKNIQYF. CDR3 DNA sequence: TGTGCCAGCAGTTTTCAAGGGGGACTAGCCCTAGCCAAAAACATTCAGTACTTC. This chain links TRBV28 with TRBJ2-4; 9 nucleotides align to TRBD2. With V trimmed by 3 bases and J by 0 bases, 9 bases remained unmatched. This CDR3 is 18 amino acids long. Germline V gene data show CDR1 as MDHEN and CDR2 as SYDVKM.

This clonotype was counted at least ten times. V usage is TRBV10-3 and J usage is TRBJ1-1; 7 nucleotides match TRBD1. With V trimmed by 6 bases and J by 2 bases, 3 bases remained unmatched. The CDR3 is 13 residues long. The germline gives CDR1 ENHRY, CDR2 SYGVKD. Here the CDR3 DNA reads TGTGCCATCAGCAGACAGGGAAACACTGAAGCTTTCTTT. Its protein is CAISRQGNTEAFF.

Many counts were recorded for this clonotype. This chain connects TRBV28 to TRBJ2-5; D is possibly TRBD1 (5 bases). Germline V gives CDR1 MDHEN, CDR2 SYDVKM. The CDR3 extends over 15 amino acids. Trimming removed 7 bases from V and 2 bases from J, with 17 bases in between. As DNA, the CDR3 is TGTGCCAGCACCCCCGGACAAATTCGGCAAGAGACCCAGTACTTC. Its translation is CASTPGQIRQETQYF.

This clonotype was picked up many times. The chain employs TRBV20-1 and TRBJ1-5; D gene uncertain. The V end was cut by 0 bases, the J end by 5 bases, with 11 bases between. The CDR3 extends over 14 amino acids. CDR1 DFQATT and CDR2 SNEGSKA come from the germline V gene (reference sequence). The CDR3 sequence is CSARDRPDDQPQHF. As DNA, the CDR3 is TGCAGTGCTAGAGATAGACCAGACGATCAGCCCCAGCATTTT.

This chain links TRBV6-5 with TRBJ2-7, with 9 positions matching TRBD2. Trimming removed 2 bases from V and 7 bases from J; junction bases left unmatched: 6. The germline V gene has CDR1 MNHEY and CDR2 SVGAGI. The CDR3 contains 14 residues. CDR3 sequence (DNA): TGTGCCAGCAGTTACCAGCGGGGGGATCATGAGCAGTACTTC. It encodes CASSYQRGDHEQYF.

This clonotype was observed many times. Since the CDR3 does not end with the conserved phenylalanine or tryptophan, this likely comes from a read error. The V gene is TRBV6-2 or TRBV6-3, the J gene TRBJ1-2; 7 positions match TRBD1. J was trimmed by 8 bases and V by 2 bases; bases with no gene match: 20. Per germline, CDR1 MNHEY and CDR2 SVGEGT. This CDR3 contains 18 residues. For the CDR3, the DNA is TGTGCCAGCAGTTACGGACGGGCACAGGGGCACGTTTCCTTCGGCTACACCCTC. This gives the protein CASSYGRAQGHVSFGYTL.

The table lists this clonotype with many counts. This chain uses TRBV25-1 with TRBJ1-3; D remains unclear. Germline lookup yields CDR1 MGHDK and CDR2 SYGVNS. CDR3 length: 16 residues. Trimming stripped 5 bases from V and 0 bases from J, with 14 bases between. Here the CDR3 reads CASSWAEASSGNTIYF. CDR3 in DNA: TGTGCCAGCAGTTGGGCCGAGGCCAGCTCTGGAAACACCATATATTTT.

The CDR3 DNA is TGTGCCAGCAGTTTAGGGCAGGCGAATAATTCACCCCTCCACTTT. This translates into CASSLGQANNSPLHF. The rearrangement links TRBV12-3 or TRBV12-4 to TRBJ1-6; D is unclear. The CDR3 extends over 15 amino acids. Trimming left V 1 base short and J 5 bases short, with 9 bases between.

In its sample, this clonotype was seen many times. The chain employs TRBV2 and TRBJ2-4; no firm D call. The CDR3 loop spans 14 amino acids. Trimming shortened V by 5 bases and J by 7 bases, and 15 bases separated the two germline ends. Looked up from germline, CDR1 is SNHLY and CDR2 is FYNNEI. CDR3 DNA sequence: TGTGCCAGCAGTCCGACCGTGGGCCGGAACATTCAGTACTTC. Translation gives CASSPTVGRNIQYF.

Many counts were recorded for this clonotype. The chain has TRBV10-1 and TRBJ2-4; D assignment may be TRBD1 or TRBD2 (5 bases each). This CDR3 region has 15 residues. CDR1 is WNHNN and CDR2 is SYGVQD in the germline V gene (reference sequence). V was shortened by 0 bases and J by 4 bases, with 10 bases between the two germline ends. The CDR3 sequence is CASSESSGRKNIQYF. In DNA form, the CDR3 reads TGCGCCAGCAGTGAGTCCTCGGGGCGAAAAAACATTCAGTACTTC.

This clonotype occurred many times. The chain couples TRBV6-5 to TRBJ2-7, with 9 nucleotides matching TRBD1. This CDR3 spans 14 amino acids. Germline V lookup: CDR1 MNHEY, CDR2 SVGAGI. Trimming removed 7 bases from V and 3 bases from J; junction bases left unmatched: 7. The CDR3, as DNA: TGTGCCAGCACCAGGACAGGGGTCTTCTACGAGCAGTACTTC. Translation gives CASTRTGVFYEQYF.

With respect to this clonotype: This may be a read error, as it is one base from a much larger clone. V gene TRBV29-1 combines with J gene TRBJ1-1; unclear D gene. The CDR3 consists of 10 residues. CDR1 and CDR2 from the germline V gene are SQVTM and ANQGSEA. The CDR3 loop reads CSAKNTEACF. The CDR3 DNA reads TGCAGCGCCAAGAACACTGAAGCTTGCTTT.

This rearrangement joins TRBV2 to TRBJ2-1; the D is unclear. V lost 2 bases and J lost 6, with 11 bases in between. Germline V lookup: CDR1 SNHLY, CDR2 FYNNEI. This CDR3 region has 14 residues. The CDR3 protein is CASSELSVTNEQFF. In nucleotides, the CDR3 is TGTGCCAGCAGTGAATTGTCGGTCACCAATGAGCAGTTCTTC.

The chain is built from TRBV20-1 and TRBJ2-5, with 7 bases fitting TRBD1. V lost 3 bases to trimming and J lost 5 bases; unmatched junction nucleotides: 9. The V gene's germline CDR1 is DFQATT and CDR2 SNEGSKA (reference sequence). The CDR3 has 14 residues. CDR3 in amino acids: CSASRHRGSETQYF. CDR3 DNA: TGCAGTGCTAGTCGCCACAGGGGCTCGGAGACCCAGTACTTC.

The chain carries TRBV7-8 and TRBJ2-5; D remains unclear. This CDR3 has 13 amino acids. The V gene lost 1 base and the J gene lost 3 bases, with 6 bases spanning the gap. Germline CDR1 reads SGHVS; CDR2 reads FQNEAQ. The CDR3 coding sequence is TGTGCCAGCAGCTTAGACTTTAAAGAGACCCAGTACTTC. Translating gives CASSLDFKETQYF.

The chain employs TRBV20-1 and TRBJ1-1; the D gene is possibly TRBD1 (6 bases). Trimming stripped 1 base from V and 2 bases from J, with 14 bases between. Germline V gene sequence: CDR1 DFQATT, CDR2 SNEGSKA (reference sequence). CDR3 size: 15 residues. CDR3 in amino acids: CSARGVRGGNTEAFF. The CDR3 DNA sequence: TGCAGTGCTAGAGGAGTAAGGGGGGGAAACACTGAAGCTTTCTTT.

Many counts were recorded for this clonotype. This chain connects TRBV11-2 to TRBJ2-3; possible D gene TRBD1, 5 bases. The length of the CDR3 is 15 residues. Germline V gene sequence: CDR1 SGHAT, CDR2 FQNNGV. V was cut by 5 bases and J by 6 bases, with 18 bases left in between. For the CDR3, the DNA is TGTGCCAGCAGCCAGGGTTCACTCCCCGCGGATACGCAGTATTTT. Residues: CASSQGSLPADTQYF.

This clonotype was observed many times. The chain joins TRBV12-3 or TRBV12-4 to TRBJ1-2, with D unclear. V lost 5 bases and J lost 8, with 12 bases in between. The CDR3 covers 12 residues. This chain's CDR3 is CASSAGKIGYTF. As DNA, the CDR3 is TGTGCCAGCAGTGCCGGGAAAATCGGCTACACCTTC.

This clonotype was counted at least ten times. The genes are TRBV20-1 and TRBJ2-7, with D maybe TRBD2 (5 bases). The length of the CDR3 is 14 residues. Per the germline V gene, CDR1 is DFQATT and CDR2 is SNEGSKA (reference sequence). Trimming pared 8 bases from V and 3 bases from J, leaving 20 bases between. CDR3 nucleotides: TGCAGTCTGCCTGGGCACCTAGGGAGCTACGAGCAGTACTTC. Protein product: CSLPGHLGSYEQYF.

The rearrangement uses TRBV18 and TRBJ2-5; D perhaps matches TRBD2 (6 bases). CDR1 KGHSH and CDR2 LQKENI come from the germline V gene. The CDR3 contains 14 residues. The ends were cut back, 4 bases at V and 5 bases at J, with 14 bases in the middle. CDR3 loop: CASSLRSSGETQYF. CDR3 coding DNA: TGTGCCAGCTCACTTCGTTCCAGCGGGGAGACCCAGTACTTC.

In its sample, this clonotype was seen many times. V gene TRBV27 combines with J gene TRBJ1-2, with D perhaps TRBD1 (5 bases). Trimming cost V 3 bases and J 10 bases, with 21 bases left between them. From germline, CDR1 is MNHEY and CDR2 SMNVEV (reference sequence). The CDR3 totals 15 residues. CDR3: CASSFDDSISRAYTF. CDR3 in DNA: TGTGCCAGCAGTTTTGACGACAGTATCTCTAGAGCCTACACCTTC.

This clonotype has at least ten counts. The V call is TRBV11-2, the J call TRBJ2-7, with D tentatively TRBD1 (6 bases). The CDR3 covers 15 residues. In germline, CDR1 is SGHAT, CDR2 FQNNGV. V was shortened by 1 base and J by 4 bases, with 14 bases between the two germline ends. The CDR3 here is CASSLVNRVGYEQYF. As DNA, the CDR3 is TGTGCCAGCAGCTTAGTGAACAGGGTCGGTTACGAGCAGTACTTC.

Ten or more counts support this clonotype. The chain combines TRBV5-1 with TRBJ2-5, with a tentative D call TRBD1 (6 bases). V lost 0 bases and J 5 bases, leaving 14 bases between the germline ends. The CDR3 covers 15 residues. Germline CDR1 reads SGHRS; CDR2 reads YFSETQ. This CDR3 is CASSLVQGPGETQYF. The CDR3 nucleotides are TGCGCCAGCAGCTTGGTACAGGGCCCAGGGGAGACCCAGTACTTC.

This clonotype occurred many times. This sequence joins TRBV6-1 and TRBJ1-1; no firm D call. Trimming shortened V by 6 bases and J by 4 bases, and 12 bases separated the two germline ends. CDR3 length: 13 amino acids. Germline-derived CDR1 and CDR2 are MNHNS and SASEGT. CDR3 sequence (DNA): TGTGCCAGCAGACCCCTCGACGGCACTGAAGCTTTCTTT. Its translation: CASRPLDGTEAFF.

This clonotype was picked up many times. This chain uses TRBV28 with TRBJ2-7; no clear D. Between the trimmed V and J ends, which lost 5 bases and 5 bases, there was a span of 7 bases. Per germline, CDR1 MDHEN and CDR2 SYDVKM. This CDR3 contains 11 residues. The CDR3 sequence is CASSKVHEQYF. Written as DNA, the CDR3 is TGTGCCAGCAGTAAGGTCCACGAGCAGTACTTC.

This clonotype was observed at least ten times. This sequence joins TRBV20-1 and TRBJ1-1; 7 bases map to TRBD1. V shed 3 bases and J 4 bases; nucleotides not matched to a gene: 8. This CDR3 has 14 residues. Germline V gene lookup returns CDR1 DFQATT and CDR2 SNEGSKA (reference sequence). CDR3 sequence reads: CSARRQGWFTEAFF. In DNA, the CDR3 is TGCAGTGCTAGGAGACAGGGATGGTTCACTGAAGCTTTCTTT.

There are many counts of this clonotype. J is TRBJ1-5 and V is TRBV24-1; D is unclear. Germline loops: CDR1 KGHDR, CDR2 SFDVKD. V was trimmed by 1 base and J by 7 bases, leaving 10 bases between them. The CDR3 extends over 14 amino acids. The CDR3 reads CATSDFPADQPQHF. CDR3 bases: TGTGCCACCAGTGATTTCCCAGCAGACCAGCCCCAGCATTTT.

This sequence joins TRBV6-1 and TRBJ2-5; D is undetermined. In germline, CDR1 is MNHNS, CDR2 SASEGT. V was trimmed by 6 bases and J by 4 bases, leaving 15 bases between them. The CDR3 consists of 14 residues. The CDR3, as DNA: TGTGCCAGCAGACCCGTCTGGGCTGGAGAGACCCAGTACTTC. Translating it yields CASRPVWAGETQYF.

This clonotype has a count of ten or more. The genes are TRBV6-1 and TRBJ2-7, with TRBD1 identical over 7 bases. CDR1 and CDR2 (germline): MNHNS, SASEGT. J gave up 0 bases and V 6 bases, and 11 bases lay outside the gene matches. The CDR3 has 16 residues. The CDR3 DNA reads TGTGCCAGCAGCTCGCCCGACAGGGTCGTCTCCTACGAGCAGTACTTC. It is translated as CASSSPDRVVSYEQYF.

This clonotype was seen many times. The chain employs TRBV6-1 and TRBJ2-2; D uncertain. Looked up from germline, CDR1 is MNHNS and CDR2 is SASEGT. The germline V and J ends were trimmed by 5 bases and 5 bases, with 9 bases remaining between them. CDR3 length: 13 amino acids. CDR3 nucleotide sequence: TGTGCCAGCAGTCCCGGGTGGACCGGGGAGCTGTTTTTT. It yields the protein CASSPGWTGELFF.